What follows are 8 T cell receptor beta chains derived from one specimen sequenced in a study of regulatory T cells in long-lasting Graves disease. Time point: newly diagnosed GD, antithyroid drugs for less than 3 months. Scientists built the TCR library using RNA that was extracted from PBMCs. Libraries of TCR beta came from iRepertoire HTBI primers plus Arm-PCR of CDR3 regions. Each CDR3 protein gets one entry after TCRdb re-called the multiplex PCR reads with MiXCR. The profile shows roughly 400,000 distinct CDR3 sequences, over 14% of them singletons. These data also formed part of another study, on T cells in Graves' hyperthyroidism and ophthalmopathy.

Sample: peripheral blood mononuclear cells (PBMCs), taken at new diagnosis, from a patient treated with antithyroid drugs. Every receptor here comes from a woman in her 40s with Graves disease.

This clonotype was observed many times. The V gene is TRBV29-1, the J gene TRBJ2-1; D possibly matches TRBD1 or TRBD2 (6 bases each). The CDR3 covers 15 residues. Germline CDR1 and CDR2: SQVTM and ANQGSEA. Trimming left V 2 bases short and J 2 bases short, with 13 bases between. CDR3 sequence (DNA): TGCAGCGTTGAACGGGGGCCCGGCCCCTACAATGAGCAGTTCTTC. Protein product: CSVERGPGPYNEQFF.

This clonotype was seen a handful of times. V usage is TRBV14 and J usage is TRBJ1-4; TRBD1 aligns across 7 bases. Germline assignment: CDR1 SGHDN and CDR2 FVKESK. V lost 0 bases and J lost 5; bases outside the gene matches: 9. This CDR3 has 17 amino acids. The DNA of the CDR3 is TGTGCCAGCAGCCAAGATTGGGGGACAGTTGGGAATGAAAAACTGTTTTTT. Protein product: CASSQDWGTVGNEKLFF.

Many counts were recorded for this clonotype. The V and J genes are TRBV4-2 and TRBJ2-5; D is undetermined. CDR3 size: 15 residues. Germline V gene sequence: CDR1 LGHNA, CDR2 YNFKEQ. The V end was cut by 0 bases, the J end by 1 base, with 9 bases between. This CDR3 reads CASSQDPTAQETQYF. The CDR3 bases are TGTGCCAGCAGCCAAGATCCAACAGCCCAAGAGACCCAGTACTTC.

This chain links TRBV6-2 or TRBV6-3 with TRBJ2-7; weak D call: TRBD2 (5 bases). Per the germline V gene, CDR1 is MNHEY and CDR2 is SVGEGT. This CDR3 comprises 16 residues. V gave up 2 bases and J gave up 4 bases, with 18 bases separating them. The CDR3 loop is CASSYDIDYLAYEQYF. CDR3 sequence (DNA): TGTGCCAGCAGTTACGATATAGATTACCTAGCTTACGAGCAGTACTTC.

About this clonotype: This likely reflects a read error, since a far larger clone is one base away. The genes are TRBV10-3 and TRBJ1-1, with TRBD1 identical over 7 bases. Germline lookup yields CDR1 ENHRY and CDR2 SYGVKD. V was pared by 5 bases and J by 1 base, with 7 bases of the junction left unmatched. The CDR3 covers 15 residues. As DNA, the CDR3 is TGTGCCATCAGTTACGACAGGGTCCGGAACACTGAAGCTTTCTTT. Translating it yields CAISYDRVRNTEAFF.

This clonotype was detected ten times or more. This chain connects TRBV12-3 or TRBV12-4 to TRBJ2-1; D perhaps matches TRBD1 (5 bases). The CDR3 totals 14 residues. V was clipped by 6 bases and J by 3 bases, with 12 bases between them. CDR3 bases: TGTGCCAGCAGCAGACAGTACGGCTACAATGAGCAGTTCTTC. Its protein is CASSRQYGYNEQFF.

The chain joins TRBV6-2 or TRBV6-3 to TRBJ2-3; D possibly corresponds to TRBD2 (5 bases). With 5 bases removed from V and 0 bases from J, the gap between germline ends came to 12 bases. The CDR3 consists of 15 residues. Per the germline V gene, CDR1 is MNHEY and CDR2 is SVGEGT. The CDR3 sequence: CASSEGAASTDTQYF. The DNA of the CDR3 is TGTGCCAGCAGTGAGGGAGCCGCTAGCACAGATACGCAGTATTTT.

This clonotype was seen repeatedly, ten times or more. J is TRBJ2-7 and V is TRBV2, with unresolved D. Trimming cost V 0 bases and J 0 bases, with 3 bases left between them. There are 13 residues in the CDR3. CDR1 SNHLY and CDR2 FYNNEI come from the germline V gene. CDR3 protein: CASSEASSYEQYF. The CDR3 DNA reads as TGTGCCAGCAGTGAAGCTAGCTCCTACGAGCAGTACTTC.